This T cell receptor beta chain was identified in a study of control samples from healthy donors and cancer patients. Sequencing was performed with immunoSEQ multiplex PCR; in TCRdb, only in-frame clones are kept and a portion is missing. This table has 54,000 or so clones, roughly 96% appearing once. CDR1 and CDR2 from the germline V gene are KGHSH and LQKENI. V lost 0 bases, J lost 3 bases, and 11 bases lay in between. The CDR3 consists of 15 residues. The rearrangement uses TRBV18 and TRBJ2-5; perhaps TRBD1 as D (6 bases). Material: blood. This clonotype was obtained from a man aged 30 to 45 in good health. Here the CDR3 reads CASSPPNQGKETQYF. The CDR3 DNA reads TGTGCCAGCTCACCACCTAACCAGGGGAAAGAGACCCAGTACTTC. The whole variable domain, filled in from reference TRBV18 and TRBJ2-5, reads NAGVMQNPRHLVRRRGQEARLRCSPMKGHSHVYWYRQLPEEGLKFMVYLQKENIIDESGMPKERFSAEFPKEGPSILRIQQVVRGDSAAYFCASSPPNQGKETQYFGPGTRLLVL.